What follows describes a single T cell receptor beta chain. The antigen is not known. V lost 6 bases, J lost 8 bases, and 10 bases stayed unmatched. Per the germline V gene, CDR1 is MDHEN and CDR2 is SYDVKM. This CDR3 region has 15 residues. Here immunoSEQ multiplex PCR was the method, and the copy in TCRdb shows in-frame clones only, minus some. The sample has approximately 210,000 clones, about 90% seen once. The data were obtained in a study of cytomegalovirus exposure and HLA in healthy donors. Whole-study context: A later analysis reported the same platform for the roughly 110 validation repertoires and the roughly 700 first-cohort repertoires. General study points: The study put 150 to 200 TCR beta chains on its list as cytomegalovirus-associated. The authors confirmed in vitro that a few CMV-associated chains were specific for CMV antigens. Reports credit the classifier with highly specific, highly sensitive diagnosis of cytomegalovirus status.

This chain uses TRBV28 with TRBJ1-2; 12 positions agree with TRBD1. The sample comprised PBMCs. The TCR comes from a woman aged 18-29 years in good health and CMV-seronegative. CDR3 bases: TGTGCCAGCAGACCCACCGGGACAGGGGGCTTCGGCTACACCTTC. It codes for CASRPTGTGGFGYTF.